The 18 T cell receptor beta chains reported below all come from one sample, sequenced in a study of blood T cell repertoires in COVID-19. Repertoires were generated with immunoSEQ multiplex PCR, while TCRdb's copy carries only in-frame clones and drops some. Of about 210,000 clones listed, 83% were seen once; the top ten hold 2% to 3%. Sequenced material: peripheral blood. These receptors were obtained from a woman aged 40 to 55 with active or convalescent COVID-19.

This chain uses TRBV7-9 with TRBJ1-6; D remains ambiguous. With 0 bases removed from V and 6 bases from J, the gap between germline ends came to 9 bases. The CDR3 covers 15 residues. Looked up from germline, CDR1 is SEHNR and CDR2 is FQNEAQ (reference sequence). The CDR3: CASSLAQTGNSPLHF. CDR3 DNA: TGTGCCAGCAGCTTAGCGCAGACTGGTAATTCACCCCTCCACTTT.

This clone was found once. Written as DNA, the CDR3 is TGTGCCACCAGCTGGAGTGGAAAGAGCACAGATACGCAGTATTTT. As protein: CATSWSGKSTDTQYF. V gene TRBV24-1 combines with J gene TRBJ2-3, with D unresolved. The CDR3 has 15 amino acids. V was clipped by 7 bases and J by 0 bases, with 13 bases between them. The V gene's germline CDR1 is KGHDR and CDR2 SFDVKD.

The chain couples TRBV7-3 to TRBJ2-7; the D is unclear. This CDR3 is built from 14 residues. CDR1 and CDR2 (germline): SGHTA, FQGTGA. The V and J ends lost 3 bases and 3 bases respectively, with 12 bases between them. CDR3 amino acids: CASSLYVTNYEQYF. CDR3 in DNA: TGTGCCAGCAGCTTGTATGTGACAAACTACGAGCAGTACTTC.

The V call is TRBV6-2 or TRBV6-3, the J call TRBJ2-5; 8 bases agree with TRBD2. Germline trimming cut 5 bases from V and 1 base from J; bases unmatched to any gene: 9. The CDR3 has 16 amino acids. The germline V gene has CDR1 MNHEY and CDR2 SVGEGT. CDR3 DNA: TGTGCCAGCAGTCCAATAGCGGGGAGGCGCCAAGAGACCCAGTACTTC. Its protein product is CASSPIAGRRQETQYF.

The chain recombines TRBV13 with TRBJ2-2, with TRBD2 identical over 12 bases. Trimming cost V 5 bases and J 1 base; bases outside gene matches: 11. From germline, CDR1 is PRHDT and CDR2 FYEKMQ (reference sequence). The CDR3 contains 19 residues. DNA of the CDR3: TGTGCCAGCAGCGTACCGGGACTAGCGGGCACCAAGAACACCGGGGAGCTGTTTTTT. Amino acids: CASSVPGLAGTKNTGELFF.

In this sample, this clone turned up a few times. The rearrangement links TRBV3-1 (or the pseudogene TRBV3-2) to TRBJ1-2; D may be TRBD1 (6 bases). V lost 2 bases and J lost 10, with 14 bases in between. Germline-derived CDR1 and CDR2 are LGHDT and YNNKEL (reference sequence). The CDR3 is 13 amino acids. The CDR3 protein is CASSQTRDTVYTF. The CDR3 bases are TGTGCCAGCAGCCAAACAAGGGACACAGTCTACACCTTC.

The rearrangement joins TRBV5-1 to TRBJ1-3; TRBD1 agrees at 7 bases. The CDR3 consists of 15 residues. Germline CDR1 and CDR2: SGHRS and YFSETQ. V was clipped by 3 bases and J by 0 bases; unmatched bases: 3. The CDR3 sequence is CASSWDSSSGNTIYF. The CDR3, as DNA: TGCGCCAGCAGCTGGGACAGTTCCTCTGGAAACACCATATATTTT. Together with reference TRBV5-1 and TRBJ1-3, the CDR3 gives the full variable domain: KAGVTQTPRYLIKTRGQQVTLSCSPISGHRSVSWYQQTPGQGLQFLFEYFSETQRNKGNFPGRFSGRQFSNSRSEMNVSTLELGDSALYLCASSWDSSSGNTIYFGEGSWLTVV.

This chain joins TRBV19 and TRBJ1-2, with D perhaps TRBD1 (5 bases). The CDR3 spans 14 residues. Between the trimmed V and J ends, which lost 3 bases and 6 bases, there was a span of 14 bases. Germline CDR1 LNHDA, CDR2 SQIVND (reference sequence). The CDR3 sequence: CASSIFGRANGYTF. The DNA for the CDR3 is TGTGCCAGTAGTATCTTTGGCAGGGCGAATGGCTACACCTTC.

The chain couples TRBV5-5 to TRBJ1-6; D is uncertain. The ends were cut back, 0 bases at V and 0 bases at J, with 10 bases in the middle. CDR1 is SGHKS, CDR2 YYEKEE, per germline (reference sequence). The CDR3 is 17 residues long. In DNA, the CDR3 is TGTGCCAGCAGCTTGGCGGTCCTTGTCTCCTATAATTCACCCCTCCACTTT. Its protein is CASSLAVLVSYNSPLHF.

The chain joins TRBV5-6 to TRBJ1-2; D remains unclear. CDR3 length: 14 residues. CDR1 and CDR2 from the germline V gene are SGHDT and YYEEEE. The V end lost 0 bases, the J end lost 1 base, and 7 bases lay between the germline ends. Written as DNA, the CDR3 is TGTGCCAGCAGCTTGGGACGGAGTAACTATGGCTACACCTTC. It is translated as CASSLGRSNYGYTF.

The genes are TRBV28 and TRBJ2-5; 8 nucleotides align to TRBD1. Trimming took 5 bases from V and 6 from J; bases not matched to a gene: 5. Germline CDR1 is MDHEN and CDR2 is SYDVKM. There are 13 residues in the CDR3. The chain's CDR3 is CASSRQGRQTQYF. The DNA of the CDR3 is TGTGCCAGCAGTCGACAGGGGCGGCAGACCCAGTACTTC.

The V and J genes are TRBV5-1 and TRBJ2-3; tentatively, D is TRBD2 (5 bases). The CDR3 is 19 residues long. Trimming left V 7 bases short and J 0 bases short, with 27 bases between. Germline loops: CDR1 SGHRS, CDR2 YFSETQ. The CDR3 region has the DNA TGCGCCAGCGCCCCCGCGACACGCTTGGATCGGAGGAGCACAGATACGCAGTATTTT. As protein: CASAPATRLDRRSTDTQYF.

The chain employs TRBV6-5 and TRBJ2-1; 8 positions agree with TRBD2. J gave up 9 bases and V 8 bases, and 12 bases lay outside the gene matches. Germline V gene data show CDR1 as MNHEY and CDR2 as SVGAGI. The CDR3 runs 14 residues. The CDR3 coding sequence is TGTGCCAGCGTCGGGACTAGGGGGAGCGCTGAGCAGTTCTTC. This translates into CASVGTRGSAEQFF.

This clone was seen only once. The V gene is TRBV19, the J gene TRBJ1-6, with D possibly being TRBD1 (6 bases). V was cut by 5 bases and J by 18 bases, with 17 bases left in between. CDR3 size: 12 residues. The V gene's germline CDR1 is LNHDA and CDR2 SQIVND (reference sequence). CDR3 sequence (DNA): TGTGCCAGTAGTCAAAGGGACATGGCCACCCACTTT. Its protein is CASSQRDMATHF.

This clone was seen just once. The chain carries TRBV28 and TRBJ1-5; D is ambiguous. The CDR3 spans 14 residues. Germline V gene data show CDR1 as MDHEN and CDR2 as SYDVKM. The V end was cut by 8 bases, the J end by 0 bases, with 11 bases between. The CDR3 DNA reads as TGTGCCAGCCTTTTCAGGTTTAGCAATCAGCCCCAGCATTTT. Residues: CASLFRFSNQPQHF. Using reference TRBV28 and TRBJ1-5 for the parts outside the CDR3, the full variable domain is DVKVTQSSRYLVKRTGEKVFLECVQDMDHENMFWYRQDPGLGLRLIYFSYDVKMKEKGDIPEGYSVSREKKERFSLILESASTNQTSMYLCASLFRFSNQPQHFGDGTRLSIL.

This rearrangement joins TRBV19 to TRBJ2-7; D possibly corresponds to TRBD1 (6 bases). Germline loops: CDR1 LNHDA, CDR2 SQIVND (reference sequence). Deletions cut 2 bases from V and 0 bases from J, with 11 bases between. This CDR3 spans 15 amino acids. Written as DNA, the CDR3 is TGTGCCAGTAGTATATCATTGGACAGCTCCTACGAGCAGTACTTC. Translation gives CASSISLDSSYEQYF.

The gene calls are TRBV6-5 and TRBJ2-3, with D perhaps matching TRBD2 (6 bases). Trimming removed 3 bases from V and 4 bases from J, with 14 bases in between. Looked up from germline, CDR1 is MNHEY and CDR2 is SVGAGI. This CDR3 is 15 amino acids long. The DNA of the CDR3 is TGTGCCAGCAGTTATAGCGGCCCTGGCGCAGATACGCAGTATTTT. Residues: CASSYSGPGADTQYF.

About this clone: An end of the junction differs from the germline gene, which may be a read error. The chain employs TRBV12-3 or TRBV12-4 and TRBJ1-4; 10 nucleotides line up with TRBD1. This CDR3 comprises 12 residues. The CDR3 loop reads CASSNRGQGGTF. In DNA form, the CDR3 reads TGTGCCAGCAGTAACAGAGGACAGGGGGGCACTTTT.